This T cell receptor (beta chain) was documented in a study of blood T cell repertoires in COVID-19. Study in general: The United States, Italy and Spain supplied acute and convalescent COVID-19 samples. From T cells, B-cell-depleted T cells, or PBMCs came the material, which was cDNA or gDNA.

Germline V gene data show CDR1 as ENHRY and CDR2 as SYGVKD. The CDR3 length is 13 residues. Note on this clone: A read error may produce the germline difference seen at one junction end.

Original data processing: Nucleated cell number was recorded as an estimate derived from reference gene primer amplification. Profiled with immunoSEQ multiplex PCR; TCRdb holds only in-frame clones, not every one. Clone size and the V and J calls come from that table; the DNA yielded D and trimming. The repertoire holds about 76,000 clones, with about nine tenths as singletons. The V gene is TRBV10-3, the J gene TRBJ1-1; D might be TRBD1 (5 bases). The sequence derives from a middle-aged man with acute or convalescent COVID-19. The specimen sequenced was peripheral blood. CDR3 residues: CAISDGGNAEAFF. CDR3 DNA: TGTGCCATCAGTGATGGGGGGAACGCTGAAGCTTTCTTT.